Many counts were recorded for the clone carrying this T cell receptor (beta chain). Library construction for TCR beta used iRepertoire HTBI primers and Arm-PCR of CDR3 regions. TCRdb reprocessed the multiplex PCR reads with MiXCR, giving one entry per CDR3 protein. The sample has about 300,000 distinct CDR3 sequences; about 18% are singletons. The CDR3 runs 12 residues. CDR1 is SNHLY, CDR2 FYNNEI, per germline. With 6 bases removed from V and 6 bases from J, the gap between germline ends came to 12 bases. This sample was taken from a study of regulatory T cells in long-lasting Graves disease. Time point: newly diagnosed GD, antithyroid drugs for less than 3 months. PBMC-extracted RNA yielded the TCR library. Graves' disease was diagnosed by American Thyroid Association guidelines.

The TCR sequence derives from a female donor with Graves disease. The chain is built from TRBV2 and TRBJ2-7; maybe TRBD2 (6 bases). The sequenced sample was peripheral blood mononuclear cells (PBMCs), obtained at new diagnosis, from a patient treated with antithyroid drugs. The CDR3 here is CASRGGPFEQYF. The CDR3, as DNA: TGTGCCAGCAGGGGAGGTCCCTTCGAGCAGTACTTC.